One TCR beta chain is described in this entry. Its antigen is still unknown. A much larger clone differs by one base, so this may be a read error. RNA transcripts yielded amplified TCR beta CDR3 regions. RT-PCR with HTBI primers came first, then second-round multiplex PCR. TCRdb passed the multiplex PCR reads through MiXCR, listing each CDR3 protein once. The data hold about 620,000 distinct CDR3 sequences, with about 20% observed a single time. Hyperthyroidism patients had new diagnoses, durations under 2 months, and ages of 18 to 65. Isolation of PBMCs was performed using around 9.5 ml of fresh peripheral blood. The sample comes from a study of Graves' ophthalmopathy and Graves' hyperthyroidism. Whole-study findings and limits: Blood was where most expanded thyroid clonotypes above 0.001 frequency also turned up. Sensitivity reached roughly 70% and specificity about 72% when the model predicted ophthalmopathy progression.

Sequenced sample: peripheral blood. The sequence was collected from a woman aged 18-29 years with stable Graves' hyperthyroidism. Some clones in this sample may be carry-over from other donors' samples.

CDR3 residues: CASSPFTSPADYGYAF. The CDR3 bases are TGTGCCAGCAGTCCCTTTACCTCCCCGGCGGACTATGGCTACGCCTTC. This chain connects TRBV2 to TRBJ1-2, with D hard to call. CDR1 is SNHLY and CDR2 is FYNNEI in the germline V gene. The CDR3 runs to 16 residues.